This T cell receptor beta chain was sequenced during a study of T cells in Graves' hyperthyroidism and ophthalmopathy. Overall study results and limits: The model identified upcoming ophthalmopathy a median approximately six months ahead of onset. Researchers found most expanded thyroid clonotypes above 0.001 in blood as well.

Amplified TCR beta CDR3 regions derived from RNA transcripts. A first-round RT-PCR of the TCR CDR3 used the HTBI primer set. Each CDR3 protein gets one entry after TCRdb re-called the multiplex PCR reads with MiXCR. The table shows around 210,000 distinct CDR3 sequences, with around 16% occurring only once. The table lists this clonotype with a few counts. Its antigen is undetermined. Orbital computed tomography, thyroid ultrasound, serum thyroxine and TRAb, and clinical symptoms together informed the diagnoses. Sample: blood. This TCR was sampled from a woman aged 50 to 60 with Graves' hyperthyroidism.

The CDR3 loop is CASSLLSLGLSDYGYTF. CDR3 nucleotide sequence: TGTGCCAGCAGCCTGCTTTCCTTGGGCCTTTCAGACTATGGCTACACCTTC. The V and J genes are TRBV5-5 and TRBJ1-2; D call uncertain. Germline V lookup: CDR1 SGHKS, CDR2 YYEKEE (reference sequence). The CDR3 runs 17 residues. V lost 4 bases and J 3 bases, leaving 22 bases between the germline ends.